These 20 T cell receptor beta chains share one sample of origin, sequenced in a study of T cell repertoires in cytomegalovirus infection. Via MiXCR, TCRdb re-called the reads, giving one row per CDR3 protein. The data show tens of thousands of distinct CDR3 sequences, approximately 46% seen once. The antigens of these receptors remain unknown. Here the sequenced sample was CD8+ T cells from cultured PBMCs, taken from culture after CMV antigen stimulation. These receptor sequences come from a human donor in good health (CMV status not recorded). Some clones in this sample may be carry-over from other donors' samples.

The CDR3 DNA reads as TGTGCCAGCAGCCCCACAGGGAGGAGTGAAAAACTGTTTTTT. Its translation is CASSPTGRSEKLFF. V gene TRBV7-3 combines with J gene TRBJ1-4, with TRBD1 as a possible D gene (6 bases). V lost 5 bases and J lost 7, with 14 bases in between. CDR3 length: 14 amino acids. CDR1 and CDR2 (germline): SGHTA, FQGTGA.

The rearrangement joins TRBV12-3 or TRBV12-4 to TRBJ2-3; 7 bases agree with TRBD1. The V and J ends lost 6 bases and 2 bases, in that order; junction bases with no gene match: 8. The CDR3 has 15 residues. The CDR3 here is CASSVGQRNTDTQYF. The CDR3 bases are TGTGCCAGCAGCGTGGGACAGAGAAACACAGATACGCAGTATTTT.

The V and J genes are TRBV9 and TRBJ2-1, with 9 bases matching TRBD1. The junction had 7 bases not matched to a gene; V was cut back by 0 bases and J by 6 bases. The CDR3 covers 16 residues. Germline assignment: CDR1 SGDLS and CDR2 YYNGEE. In nucleotides, the CDR3 is TGTGCCAGCAGCGTAGAGGGACAGGGTCACACCAATGAGCAGTTCTTC. Encoded protein: CASSVEGQGHTNEQFF.

The chain links TRBV7-2 to TRBJ2-2; 7 nucleotides line up with TRBD1. Germline CDR1 reads SGHTA; CDR2 reads FQGNSA. The J segment lost 3 bases and the V segment lost 5 bases, leaving 6 bases of the junction unmatched. The CDR3 loop spans 15 amino acids. The CDR3 sequence is CASSPRTGYTGELFF. The CDR3 nucleotides are TGTGCCAGCAGCCCCCGGACAGGCTACACCGGGGAGCTGTTTTTT.

A remark on this clonotype: A read error is possible here, since a much larger clone lies one base away. The chain employs TRBV14 and TRBJ2-3, with 7 positions matching TRBD1. Looked up from germline, CDR1 is SGHDN and CDR2 is FVKESK. Trimming took 4 bases from V and 5 from J; bases not matched to a gene: 12. The CDR3 has 16 residues. The CDR3 DNA sequence: TGTGCCAGCAGCCCCCCGGACAGGACCCACAAAGATACGCAGTATTTT. As protein: CASSPPDRTHKDTQYF.

In nucleotides, the CDR3 is TGTGCCAGCAATTTAGGGGGAGGGACTGAAGCTTTCTTT. It specifies CASNLGGGTEAFF. V is TRBV11-3 and J is TRBJ1-1; D is possibly TRBD1 (6 bases). This CDR3 is built from 13 residues. Germline CDR1 and CDR2: SGHNT and YENEEA. V lost 7 bases, J lost 5 bases, and 14 bases lay in between.

The gene calls are TRBV7-2 and TRBJ2-5, with D perhaps being TRBD1 or TRBD2 (7 bases each). Germline lookup yields CDR1 SGHTA and CDR2 FQGNSA. The V and J ends lost 7 bases and 1 base respectively, with 16 bases between them. The CDR3 contains 15 residues. CDR3: CASTQGGGPQETQYF. CDR3 coding DNA: TGTGCCAGCACCCAGGGGGGGGGTCCCCAAGAGACCCAGTACTTC.

The chain has TRBV2 and TRBJ2-1; 13 positions agree with TRBD2. Germline V lookup: CDR1 SNHLY, CDR2 FYNNEI. The CDR3 sequence is 17 residues long. Trimming removed 6 bases from V and 1 base from J; junction bases left unmatched: 6. CDR3 loop: CASSPGTSGKSYNEQFF. As DNA, the CDR3 is TGTGCCAGCAGCCCAGGGACTAGCGGGAAGTCCTACAATGAGCAGTTCTTC.

The chain carries TRBV12-3 or TRBV12-4 and TRBJ1-2; D is perhaps TRBD1 (6 bases). V dropped 5 bases and J dropped 5 bases, with 21 bases sitting between them. The CDR3 covers 16 residues. DNA for the CDR3: TGTGCCAGCAGTCGGGACACCCTCGGGGATCCTTATGGCTACACCTTC. Its protein product is CASSRDTLGDPYGYTF.

The CDR3 bases are TGTGCCAGCAGCGCCCACCGGGGGCAAGACAATGAGCAGTTCTTC. This encodes CASSAHRGQDNEQFF. The chain carries TRBV9 and TRBJ2-1; D may correspond to TRBD1 or TRBD2 (6 bases each). Germline V gene sequence: CDR1 SGDLS, CDR2 YYNGEE. The CDR3 consists of 15 residues. The V end lost 3 bases, the J end lost 5 bases, and 15 bases lay between the germline ends.

The chain employs TRBV19 and TRBJ1-2; maybe TRBD1 (5 bases). The CDR3 extends over 12 amino acids. The V end was cut by 3 bases, the J end by 8 bases, with 10 bases between. The germline V gene encodes CDR1 LNHDA and CDR2 SQIVND (reference sequence). CDR3 in DNA: TGTGCCAGTAGTATCGGAGGGACCGGCTACACCTTC. Encoded protein: CASSIGGTGYTF.

Only a few counts were recorded for this clonotype. The rearrangement joins TRBV7-8 to TRBJ2-5, with D perhaps matching TRBD2 (5 bases). The V end was cut by 1 base, the J end by 1 base, with 10 bases between. The CDR3 runs to 15 residues. Germline CDR1 SGHVS, CDR2 FQNEAQ. The CDR3 is CASSLEGAPQETQYF. DNA for the CDR3: TGTGCCAGCAGCTTAGAGGGAGCACCCCAAGAGACCCAGTACTTC.

This clonotype was counted a few times. V and J are TRBV27 and TRBJ1-2; D is perhaps TRBD1 (5 bases). This CDR3 is 13 amino acids long. The germline V and J ends were trimmed by 5 bases and 4 bases, with 11 bases remaining between them. The germline CDR1 and CDR2 sequences are MNHEY and SMNVEV (reference sequence). The CDR3 DNA follows: TGTGCCAGCAGTAATACAGGCGGCTATGGCTACACCTTC. The encoded protein is CASSNTGGYGYTF.

In its sample, this clonotype was seen a few times. This chain uses TRBV7-9 with TRBJ2-7; D is possibly TRBD1 (6 bases). This CDR3 contains 17 residues. Germline V CDR1 and CDR2: SEHNR, FQNEAQ (reference sequence). V was pared by 5 bases and J by 0 bases, with 20 bases between. The DNA for the CDR3 is TGTGCCAGCAGCCCAGTAGGGCGGCAGGGGCCCTCCTACGAGCAGTACTTC. This sequence encodes CASSPVGRQGPSYEQYF.

CDR3 bases: TGTGCCAGCCTAGGTAGCGGGGGCTCCTCCTACAATGAGCAGTTCTTC. Its translation: CASLGSGGSSYNEQFF. The chain carries TRBV27 and TRBJ2-1, with 9 bases identical to TRBD2. The CDR3 is made up of 16 amino acids. Germline assignment: CDR1 MNHEY and CDR2 SMNVEV (reference sequence). The V segment lost 8 bases and the J segment 0 bases; nucleotides outside the gene matches: 8.

The chain joins TRBV12-3 or TRBV12-4 to TRBJ1-2; D perhaps matches TRBD1 (5 bases). This CDR3 is built from 13 residues. Trimming removed 3 bases from V and 3 bases from J, with 8 bases in between. The CDR3: CASSLVGDYGYTF. The CDR3 bases are TGTGCCAGCAGTTTGGTAGGGGACTATGGCTACACCTTC.

This clonotype was detected only a few times. The chain couples TRBV28 to TRBJ1-5; D is unresolved. Trimming removed 6 bases at V and 4 bases at J, with 4 bases between. CDR1 is MDHEN and CDR2 is SYDVKM in the germline V gene. The CDR3 is 11 residues long. CDR3 DNA: TGTGCCAGCAGCCGAAATCAGCCCCAGCATTTT. Amino acid sequence: CASSRNQPQHF. The complete variable domain, with remaining parts taken from reference TRBV28 and TRBJ1-5, reads DVKVTQSSRYLVKRTGEKVFLECVQDMDHENMFWYRQDPGLGLRLIYFSYDVKMKEKGDIPEGYSVSREKKERFSLILESASTNQTSMYLCASSRNQPQHFGDGTRLSIL.

This clonotype was counted ten times or more. This chain uses TRBV20-1 with TRBJ1-3; D remains unclear. Trimming took off 3 bases at V and 8 bases at J, with 14 bases between the two ends. Germline assignment: CDR1 DFQATT and CDR2 SNEGSKA (reference sequence). CDR3 size: 13 residues. The CDR3 DNA reads as TGCAGTGCTAGCCAGTTCTCTTCTGACACCATATATTTT. The encoded protein is CSASQFSSDTIYF.

This clonotype was seen only a few times. The germline gene is not matched at one end of the junction; a read error may be the cause. This rearrangement joins TRBV7-7 to TRBJ2-2; D possibly matches TRBD1 or TRBD2 (6 bases each). Germline V gives CDR1 SSHAT, CDR2 FNYEAQ (reference sequence). The CDR3 is 15 amino acids. The chain's CDR3 is CASTSSGARNGELFF. In nucleotides, the CDR3 is TGTGCTAGCACCTCGTCGGGGGCGCGGAACGGGGAGCTGTTTTTT.

This chain links TRBV11-2 with TRBJ1-2, with 9 bases matching TRBD1. Unmatched junction bases numbered 1, after V lost 0 bases and J lost 2 bases. Per germline, CDR1 SGHAT and CDR2 FQNNGV. The CDR3 extends over 15 amino acids. The CDR3 DNA reads TGTGCCAGCAGCTTAGATGGACAGGGGAACTATGGCTACACCTTC. The encoded protein is CASSLDGQGNYGYTF. Using reference TRBV11-2 and TRBJ1-2 for the parts outside the CDR3, the full variable domain is EAGVAQSPRYKIIEKRQSVAFWCNPISGHATLYWYQQILGQGPKLLIQFQNNGVVDDSQLPKDRFSAERLKGVDSTLKIQPAKLEDSAVYLCASSLDGQGNYGYTFGSGTRLTVV.